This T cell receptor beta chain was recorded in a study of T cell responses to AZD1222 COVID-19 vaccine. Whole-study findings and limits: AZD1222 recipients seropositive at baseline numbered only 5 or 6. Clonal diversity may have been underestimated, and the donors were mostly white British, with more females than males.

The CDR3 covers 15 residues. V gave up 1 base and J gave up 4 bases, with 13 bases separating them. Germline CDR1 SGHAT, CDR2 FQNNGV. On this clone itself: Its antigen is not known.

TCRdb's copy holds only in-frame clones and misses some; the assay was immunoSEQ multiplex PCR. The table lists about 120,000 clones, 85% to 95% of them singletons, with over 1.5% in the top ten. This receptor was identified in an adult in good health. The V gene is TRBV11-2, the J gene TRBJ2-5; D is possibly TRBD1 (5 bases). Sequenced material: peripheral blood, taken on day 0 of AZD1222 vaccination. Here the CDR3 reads CASSLGGRDRETQYF. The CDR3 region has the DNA TGTGCCAGCAGCTTAGGAGGCAGGGATCGAGAGACCCAGTACTTC.